This TCR beta chain was recovered during a study of T cells expressing NK-cell markers. This CDR3 has 14 amino acids. Germline V lookup: CDR1 SQVTM, CDR2 ANQGSEA. TCRdb reprocessed the 5' RACE reads, keeping one entry per CDR3 protein, no DNA. The sample spans 550,000 or so distinct CDR3 sequences; the ten largest clones claim approximately 3.5%. Broader study findings: It was still unclear whether expanded NKG2C+ T cell clones were HCMV specific.

Concerning this clonotype: The antigen is not known.

The rearrangement links TRBV29-1 to TRBJ1-2; without DNA, the TCRdb call of TRBD1 cannot be checked. Source material: blood T cells: a sorted CD56 or NKG2C T cell subset, CD4+ or CD8+ T cells, or bulk PBMC T cells (not recorded which). This TCR was recovered from a man aged 18 to 30 in good health. CDR3 amino acids: CSVEEWDSNYGYTF.